A single sample gave rise to the 27 T cell receptor beta chains below, sequenced in a study of blood T cells in healthy people across ages. A J-beta primer mix and a sample-barcoded 5' primer were used in a second PCR of roughly 6 to 11 cycles. TCRdb reprocessed the 5' RACE reads with MiXCR, giving one entry per CDR3 protein. The sample carries under 700,000 distinct CDR3 sequences, 24% recorded once. These sequences were also reported in another study, on T cells of mothers and their children.

What was sequenced was blood. The source of these receptors is a boy aged 10-17 years in good health.

Only a few counts were recorded for this clonotype. The CDR3 DNA is TGTGCCAGCAGTTTCCCAGACAGGGACCGCAACATTCAGTACTTC. It codes for CASSFPDRDRNIQYF. The rearrangement links TRBV28 to TRBJ2-4, with TRBD1 matching 7 bases. Germline V gives CDR1 MDHEN, CDR2 SYDVKM. The CDR3 is 15 amino acids. V was pared by 3 bases and J by 7 bases, with 9 bases of the junction left unmatched.

This clonotype was observed a handful of times. This chain uses TRBV5-5 with TRBJ2-3, with 7 bases aligning to TRBD2. The V segment lost 4 bases and the J segment 1 base; nucleotides outside the gene matches: 9. This CDR3 spans 16 amino acids. Germline-derived CDR1 and CDR2 are SGHKS and YYEKEE (reference sequence). DNA of the CDR3: TGTGCCAGCAGCCTTTCAAGACTAGCCCGCACAGATACGCAGTATTTT. Protein: CASSLSRLARTDTQYF.

The J gene is TRBJ2-7, the V gene TRBV7-9; 8 bases line up with TRBD1. CDR1 is SEHNR and CDR2 is FQNEAQ in the germline V gene (reference sequence). The J segment lost 4 bases and the V segment lost 6 bases, leaving 11 bases of the junction unmatched. The CDR3 consists of 15 residues. The CDR3 sequence is CASSYPGTGEYEQYF. The CDR3 nucleotides read TGTGCCAGCAGTTATCCCGGGACAGGAGAATACGAGCAGTACTTC.

The sample holds a few counts of this clonotype. The germline gene is not matched at one end of the junction; a read error may be the cause. The gene calls are TRBV12-3 or TRBV12-4 and TRBJ1-1; 7 bases are a match to TRBD1. The CDR3 spans 13 residues. CDR3 region: CASSFRDRLPDRF. The DNA of the CDR3 is TGTGCCAGCAGTTTTAGGGACAGACTCCCTGATCGCTTT.

The chain employs TRBV5-1 and TRBJ1-4; perhaps TRBD1 as D (5 bases). CDR3 length equals 15 residues. V lost 0 bases, J lost 4 bases, and 10 bases lay in between. Germline CDR1 reads SGHRS; CDR2 reads YFSETQ. CDR3 sequence: CASSLDPGRNEKLFF. In DNA form, the CDR3 reads TGCGCCAGCAGCTTGGACCCGGGACGTAATGAAAAACTGTTTTTT. The full variable domain, in which reference TRBV5-1 and TRBJ1-4 provide the parts outside the CDR3, is KAGVTQTPRYLIKTRGQQVTLSCSPISGHRSVSWYQQTPGQGLQFLFEYFSETQRNKGNFPGRFSGRQFSNSRSEMNVSTLELGDSALYLCASSLDPGRNEKLFFGSGTQLSVL.

Comments on this clonotype: The junction shows a germline mismatch at one end, possibly a read error. The chain is built from TRBV29-1 and TRBJ2-3; 12 nucleotides align to TRBD2. This CDR3 comprises 14 residues. The germline CDR1 and CDR2 sequences are SQVTM and ANQGSEA. The CDR3 sequence: CSVVLAGGTDAQYF. The CDR3 region has the DNA TGCAGCGTGGTACTAGCGGGGGGCACAGATGCGCAGTATTTT.

In this sample, this clonotype turned up a few times. V and J are TRBV5-1 and TRBJ2-3; D may be TRBD1 or TRBD2 (5 bases each). CDR3 length: 18 amino acids. V lost 0 bases to trimming and J lost 6 bases, with 23 bases between them. Germline CDR1 is SGHRS and CDR2 is YFSETQ. The CDR3 protein is CASSLELQRVGPHDTQYF. Written as DNA, the CDR3 is TGCGCCAGCAGCTTGGAATTACAAAGGGTGGGACCCCACGATACGCAGTATTTT. The whole variable domain, remainder taken from reference TRBV5-1 and TRBJ2-3, is KAGVTQTPRYLIKTRGQQVTLSCSPISGHRSVSWYQQTPGQGLQFLFEYFSETQRNKGNFPGRFSGRQFSNSRSEMNVSTLELGDSALYLCASSLELQRVGPHDTQYFGPGTRLTVL.

V usage is TRBV28 and J usage is TRBJ2-3; no firm D call. CDR1 MDHEN and CDR2 SYDVKM come from the germline V gene. Trimming shortened V by 5 bases and J by 2 bases, and 11 bases separated the two germline ends. This CDR3 region has 14 residues. Written as DNA, the CDR3 is TGTGCCAGCAGTAAGGGCGGAGACACAGATACGCAGTATTTT. This sequence encodes CASSKGGDTDTQYF.

The rearrangement links TRBV21-1 to TRBJ2-5; the table's D call TRBD1 went unverified against the DNA. TRBV21-1 is marked as a pseudogene. The CDR3 totals 17 residues. DNA for the CDR3: TGTGCCAGCAGCAAACCGGAACCGGGACAGCCCCAAGAGACCCAGTACTTC. Its protein is CASSKPEPGQPQETQYF.

This clonotype was seen only a few times. CDR3 loop: CASSRDRGKDEQYF. The CDR3 DNA follows: TGTGCCAGCAGCCGGGACAGGGGTAAGGACGAGCAGTACTTC. The genes are TRBV21-1 and TRBJ2-7; whether TRBD1, the table's D call, matches the DNA was not checked. TRBV21-1 is shown as a pseudogene. CDR3 size: 14 residues.

This clonotype has more than one count but fewer than ten. The chain recombines TRBV5-5 with TRBJ2-1, with TRBD1 matching 8 bases. J gave up 1 base and V 1 base, and 10 bases lay outside the gene matches. Per the germline V gene, CDR1 is SGHKS and CDR2 is YYEKEE (reference sequence). The CDR3 consists of 18 residues. CDR3 in amino acids: CASSLWVGTGYSYNEQFF. CDR3 in DNA: TGTGCCAGCAGCTTGTGGGTGGGGACAGGCTATTCCTACAATGAGCAGTTCTTC.

This clonotype was observed a handful of times. The rearrangement joins TRBV7-9 to TRBJ2-3; D may correspond to TRBD1 or TRBD2 (5 bases each). CDR1 is SEHNR, CDR2 FQNEAQ, per germline (reference sequence). The CDR3 has 14 amino acids. Trimming cost V 5 bases and J 1 base, with 10 bases left between them. The CDR3 loop reads CASSLGTRTDTQYF. The CDR3 nucleotides are TGTGCCAGCAGCCTGGGGACGCGCACAGATACGCAGTATTTT.

The chain carries TRBV5-1 and TRBJ1-2, with unresolved D. Per germline, CDR1 SGHRS and CDR2 YFSETQ. The CDR3 contains 14 residues. Trimming took 1 base from V and 8 from J, leaving 15 bases between them. CDR3 DNA: TGCGCCAGCAGCTTGAACTACCCCTCGGGGGGCTACACCTTC. It is translated as CASSLNYPSGGYTF.

This clonotype was seen more than once but under ten times. The chain has TRBV3-1 and TRBJ1-5; D is uncertain. From germline, CDR1 is LGHDT and CDR2 YNNKEL (reference sequence). V lost 0 bases, J lost 4 bases, and 10 bases lay in between. This CDR3 has 15 amino acids. The DNA for the CDR3 is TGTGCCAGCAGCCAAGATTACACTCGAAATCAGCCCCAGCATTTT. Translated: CASSQDYTRNQPQHF.

This clonotype occurred a few times. CDR3 sequence reads: CASTDPYNSPLHF. DNA of the CDR3: TGTGCCAGCACGGATCCCTATAATTCACCCCTCCACTTT. This sequence joins TRBV7-9 and TRBJ1-6; the D is unclear. The germline V and J ends were trimmed by 7 bases and 2 bases, with 6 bases remaining between them. This CDR3 has 13 residues. Germline V CDR1 and CDR2: SEHNR, FQNEAQ (reference sequence). Supplemented by reference TRBV7-9 and TRBJ1-6, the full variable domain reads DTGVSQNPRHKITKRGQNVTFRCDPISEHNRLYWYRQTLGQGPEFLTYFQNEAQLEKSRLLSDRFSAERPKGSFSTLEIQRTEQGDSAMYLCASTDPYNSPLHFGNGTRLTVT.

The rearrangement links TRBV20-1 to TRBJ1-4, with TRBD1 matching over 7 bases. CDR1 is DFQATT and CDR2 is SNEGSKA in the germline V gene (reference sequence). V lost 4 bases, J lost 6 bases, and 2 bases stayed unmatched. The CDR3 extends over 12 amino acids. This CDR3 reads CSANRGDEKLFF. The CDR3 nucleotides read TGCAGTGCTAACAGGGGCGATGAAAAACTGTTTTTT.

This clonotype was counted between two and nine times. The genes are TRBV24-1 and TRBJ2-3; 9 bases align to TRBD1. J gave up 6 bases and V 3 bases, and 6 bases lay outside the gene matches. This CDR3 has 15 residues. Germline V gene lookup returns CDR1 KGHDR and CDR2 SFDVKD. The CDR3 loop is CATSDGTGRRDTQYF. The CDR3 DNA sequence: TGTGCCACCAGTGATGGGACAGGGAGGCGGGATACGCAGTATTTT.

The chain recombines TRBV4-1 with TRBJ1-6; D is ambiguous. Trimming pared 0 bases from V and 4 bases from J, leaving 13 bases between. The CDR3 has 17 residues. Per germline, CDR1 MGHRA and CDR2 YSYEKL. This CDR3 reads CASSQDRPLGYNSPLHF. In nucleotides, the CDR3 is TGCGCCAGCAGCCAAGATAGGCCTCTGGGTTATAATTCACCCCTCCACTTT.

There are a few counts of this clonotype. The gene calls are TRBV20-1 and TRBJ2-7; 9 bases line up with TRBD2. V trimming: 4 bases; J trimming: 2 bases; junction bases outside the gene matches: 9. The CDR3 has 15 amino acids. Germline assignment: CDR1 DFQATT and CDR2 SNEGSKA (reference sequence). Here the CDR3 reads CSAKFKRGAAYEQYF. CDR3 DNA sequence: TGCAGTGCTAAATTCAAGCGGGGGGCCGCCTACGAGCAGTACTTC.

V and J are TRBV9 and TRBJ2-3, with D maybe TRBD2 (6 bases). The V and J ends lost 3 bases and 2 bases respectively, with 16 bases between them. CDR1 and CDR2 (germline): SGDLS, YYNGEE. CDR3 length equals 16 residues. CDR3 protein: CASSAHGGTATDTQYF. CDR3 DNA: TGTGCCAGCAGCGCCCACGGGGGTACAGCCACAGATACGCAGTATTTT.

In this sample, this clonotype turned up once. The chain couples TRBV6-2 or TRBV6-3 to TRBJ2-5; a weak D match, TRBD2 (5 bases). The DNA end favors TRBJ2-1, so the J call may be wrong. Germline V lookup: CDR1 MNHEY, CDR2 SVGEGT. The CDR3 covers 11 residues. CDR3 protein: CASSHAGEQFF. In DNA, the CDR3 is TGTGCCAGCAGCCACGCGGGTGAGCAGTTCTTC.

This clonotype was detected only a few times. The genes are TRBV11-2 and TRBJ2-1; D is ambiguous. V lost 1 base, J lost 7 bases, and 5 bases lay in between. Germline V gene sequence: CDR1 SGHAT, CDR2 FQNNGV. This CDR3 spans 12 amino acids. For the CDR3, the DNA is TGTGCCAGCAGCTTAGTATCTAATGAGCAGTTCTTC. Amino acid sequence: CASSLVSNEQFF.

The chain recombines TRBV5-1 with TRBJ1-1; D call uncertain. V lost 0 bases, J lost 2 bases, and 5 bases lay in between. The CDR3 sequence is 13 residues long. Germline V gives CDR1 SGHRS, CDR2 YFSETQ. CDR3 DNA sequence: TGCGCCAGCAGCTTGGGATTCAACACTGAAGCTTTCTTT. Translating it yields CASSLGFNTEAFF.

The chain has TRBV6-4 and TRBJ2-5; D is ambiguous. V lost 5 bases and J 1 base, leaving 14 bases between the germline ends. The length of the CDR3 is 15 residues. Per the germline V gene, CDR1 is MRHNA and CDR2 is SNTAGT. The CDR3 sequence is CASSLGGRPQETQYF. For the CDR3, the DNA is TGTGCCAGCAGTCTCGGTGGTAGACCCCAAGAGACCCAGTACTTC.

About this clonotype: Its ends do not fully match the called genes, so a read error is possible. The chain carries TRBV9 and TRBJ1-1; D is possibly TRBD1 (5 bases). CDR1 and CDR2 (germline): SGDLS, YYNGEE. The CDR3 consists of 14 residues. The CDR3 sequence: CASSVGGANNEAFF. The CDR3, as DNA: TGTGCCAGCAGCGTAGGGGGCGCGAACAATGAAGCTTTCTTT.

This clonotype came up many times. This CDR3 reads CASSPTETYEQYF. In DNA, the CDR3 is TGTGCCAGCAGTCCCACGGAGACCTACGAGCAGTACTTC. The chain joins TRBV6-2 or TRBV6-3 to TRBJ2-7; D unclear. V was shortened by 5 bases and J by 2 bases, with 10 bases between the two germline ends. The CDR3 runs to 13 residues. CDR1 and CDR2 from the germline V gene are MNHEY and SVGEGT.

Only a few counts were recorded for this clonotype. V usage is TRBV7-2 and J usage is TRBJ1-4; D call uncertain. In germline, CDR1 is SGHTA, CDR2 FQGNSA. The CDR3 sequence is 16 residues long. Trimming stripped 5 bases from V and 4 bases from J, with 17 bases between. CDR3 nucleotide sequence: TGTGCCAGCAGCCCTTTGGCCAGCAGGTTTAATGAAAAACTGTTTTTT. It yields the protein CASSPLASRFNEKLFF.